This TCR beta chain was identified in a study of blood T cell repertoires in COVID-19. Study in general: Sample material is recorded as cDNA or gDNA derived from T cells, B-cell-depleted T cells, or PBMCs.

Seattle's cohort entered during active infection and was followed longitudinally. With V trimmed by 0 bases and J by 7 bases, 7 bases remained unmatched. Germline loops: CDR1 LGHNA, CDR2 YSLEER. The CDR3 length is 15 residues. Source study methods: From reference gene primer amplification, estimates of nucleated cell counts were derived. Sequencing used immunoSEQ multiplex PCR; TCRdb keeps in-frame clones, though not all of them. The V and J calls and the clone size are those of that table, but D and trimming were determined from the DNA. The data contain approximately 190,000 clones, around 80% of them seen just once; the ten biggest clones take up approximately 7.8%.

The V gene is TRBV4-3, the J gene TRBJ2-3; 7 bases fit TRBD1. This receptor was taken from a woman aged 55-75 years with COVID-19, enrolled during active disease. Sequencing was done on a sample of peripheral blood. The CDR3 spells CASSQEWDRLYTQYF. For the CDR3, the DNA is TGCGCCAGCAGCCAAGAATGGGACAGACTTTATACGCAGTATTTT.